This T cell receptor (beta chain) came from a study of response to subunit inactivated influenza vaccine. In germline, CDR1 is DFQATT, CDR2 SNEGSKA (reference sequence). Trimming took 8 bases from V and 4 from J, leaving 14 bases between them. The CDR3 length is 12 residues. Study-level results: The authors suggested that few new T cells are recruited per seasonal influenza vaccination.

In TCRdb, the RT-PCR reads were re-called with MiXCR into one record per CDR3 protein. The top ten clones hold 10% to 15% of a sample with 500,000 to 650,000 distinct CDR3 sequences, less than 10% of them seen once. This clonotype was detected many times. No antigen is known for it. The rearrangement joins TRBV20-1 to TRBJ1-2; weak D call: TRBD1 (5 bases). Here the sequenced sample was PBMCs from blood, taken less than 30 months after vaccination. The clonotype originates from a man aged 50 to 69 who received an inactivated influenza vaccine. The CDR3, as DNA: TGCAGTACTGGGGCTGACAGCTATGGCTACACCTTC. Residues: CSTGADSYGYTF.